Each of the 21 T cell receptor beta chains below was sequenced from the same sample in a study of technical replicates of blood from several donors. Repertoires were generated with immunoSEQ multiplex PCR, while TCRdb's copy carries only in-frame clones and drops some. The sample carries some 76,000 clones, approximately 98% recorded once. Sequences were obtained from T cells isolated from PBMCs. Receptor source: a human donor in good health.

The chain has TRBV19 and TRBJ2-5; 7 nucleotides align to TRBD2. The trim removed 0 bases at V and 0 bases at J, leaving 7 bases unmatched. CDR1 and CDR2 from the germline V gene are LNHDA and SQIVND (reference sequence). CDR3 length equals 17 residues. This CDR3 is CASSIEGGTEYQETQYF. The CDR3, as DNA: TGTGCCAGTAGTATAGAGGGGGGGACGGAGTACCAAGAGACCCAGTACTTC.

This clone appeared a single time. Here the CDR3 DNA reads TGCGCCAGCAGCTTGGCAGTCGGGGACTATCGGGCTGAGCAGTTCTTC. Encoded protein: CASSLAVGDYRAEQFF. This chain connects TRBV5-1 to TRBJ2-1; 7 bases match TRBD2. Germline-derived CDR1 and CDR2 are SGHRS and YFSETQ. The CDR3 has 16 amino acids. V lost 0 bases and J lost 9; bases outside the gene matches: 12.

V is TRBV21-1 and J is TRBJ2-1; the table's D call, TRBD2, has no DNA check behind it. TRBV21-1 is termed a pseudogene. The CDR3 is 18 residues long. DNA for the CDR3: TGTGCCAGCAGCAAGGCCCTTAAGGGACTAGCGGGCCACAATGAGCAGTTCTTC. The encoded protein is CASSKALKGLAGHNEQFF.

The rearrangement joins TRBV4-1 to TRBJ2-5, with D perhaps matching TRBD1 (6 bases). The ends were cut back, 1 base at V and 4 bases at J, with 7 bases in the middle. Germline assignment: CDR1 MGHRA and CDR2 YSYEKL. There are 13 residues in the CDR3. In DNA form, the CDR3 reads TGCGCCAGCAGCCAAGGGGGGCCAGAGACCCAGTACTTC. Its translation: CASSQGGPETQYF.

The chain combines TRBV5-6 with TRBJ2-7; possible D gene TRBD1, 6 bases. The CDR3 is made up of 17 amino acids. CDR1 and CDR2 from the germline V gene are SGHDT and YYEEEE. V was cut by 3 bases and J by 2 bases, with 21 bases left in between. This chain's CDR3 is CASSSQGLWTLTYEQYF. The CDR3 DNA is TGTGCCAGCAGCTCACAGGGATTATGGACGCTAACCTACGAGCAGTACTTC.

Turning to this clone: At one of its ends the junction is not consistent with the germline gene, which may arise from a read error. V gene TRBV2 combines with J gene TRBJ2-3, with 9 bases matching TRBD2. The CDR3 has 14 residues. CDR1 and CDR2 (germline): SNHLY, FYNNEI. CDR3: CASGTGTSIDTQYF. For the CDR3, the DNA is TGTGCCAGCGGAACCGGGACTAGCATAGATACGCAGTATTTT.

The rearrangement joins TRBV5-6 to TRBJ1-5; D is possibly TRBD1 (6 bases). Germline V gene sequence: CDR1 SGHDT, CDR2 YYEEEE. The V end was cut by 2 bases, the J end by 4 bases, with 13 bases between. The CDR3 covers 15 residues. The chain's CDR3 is CASSLGRQGNQPQHF. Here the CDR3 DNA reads TGTGCCAGCAGCTTAGGACGCCAGGGGAATCAGCCCCAGCATTTT.

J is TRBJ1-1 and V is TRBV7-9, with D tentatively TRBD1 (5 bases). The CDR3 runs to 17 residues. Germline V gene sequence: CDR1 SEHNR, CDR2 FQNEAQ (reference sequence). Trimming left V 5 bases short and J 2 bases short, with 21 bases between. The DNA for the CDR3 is TGTGCCAGCAGCCGCGCACTCACCGAGACAGCAAACACTGAAGCTTTCTTT. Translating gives CASSRALTETANTEAFF.

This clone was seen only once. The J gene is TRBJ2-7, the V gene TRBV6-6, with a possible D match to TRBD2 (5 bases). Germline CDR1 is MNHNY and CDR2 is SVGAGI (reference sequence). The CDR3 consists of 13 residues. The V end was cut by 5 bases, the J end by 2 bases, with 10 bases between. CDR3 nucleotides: TGTGCCAGCAGTCCCCCCGGGGCCTACGAGCAGTACTTC. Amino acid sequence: CASSPPGAYEQYF.

The CDR3 spells CASSFGTPSTDTQYF. The DNA for the CDR3 is TGTGCCAGCAGCTTCGGGACACCTAGCACAGATACGCAGTATTTT. The chain has TRBV7-9 and TRBJ2-3, with TRBD1 as a possible D gene (6 bases). Germline assignment: CDR1 SEHNR and CDR2 FQNEAQ (reference sequence). The V and J ends lost 3 bases and 0 bases respectively, with 10 bases between them. There are 15 residues in the CDR3.

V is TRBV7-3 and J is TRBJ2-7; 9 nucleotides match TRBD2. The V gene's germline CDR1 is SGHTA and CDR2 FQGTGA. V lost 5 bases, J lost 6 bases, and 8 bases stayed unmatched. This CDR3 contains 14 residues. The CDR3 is CASSATGTSSEQYF. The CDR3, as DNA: TGTGCCAGCAGCGCTACCGGGACTAGCTCCGAGCAGTACTTC.

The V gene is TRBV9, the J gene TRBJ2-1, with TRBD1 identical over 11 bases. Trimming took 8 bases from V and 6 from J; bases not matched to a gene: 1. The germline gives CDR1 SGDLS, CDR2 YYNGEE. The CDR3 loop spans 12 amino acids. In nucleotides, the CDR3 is TGTGCCAGTGGACAGGGGGCCAATGAGCAGTTCTTC. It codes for CASGQGANEQFF. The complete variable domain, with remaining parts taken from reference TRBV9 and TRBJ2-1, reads DSGVTQTPKHLITATGQRVTLRCSPRSGDLSVYWYQQSLDQGLQFLIQYYNGEERAKGNILERFSAQQFPDLHSELNLSSLELGDSALYFCASGQGANEQFFGPGTRLTVL.

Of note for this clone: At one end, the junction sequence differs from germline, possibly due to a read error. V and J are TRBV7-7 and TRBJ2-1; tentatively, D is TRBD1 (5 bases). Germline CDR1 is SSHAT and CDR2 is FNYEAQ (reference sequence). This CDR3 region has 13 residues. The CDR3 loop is CASSIRGGYEQFF. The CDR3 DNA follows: TGTGCTAGCAGTATAAGGGGCGGCTATGAGCAGTTCTTC.

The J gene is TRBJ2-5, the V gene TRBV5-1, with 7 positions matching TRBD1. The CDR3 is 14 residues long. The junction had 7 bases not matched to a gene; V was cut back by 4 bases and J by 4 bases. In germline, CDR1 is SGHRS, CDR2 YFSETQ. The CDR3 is CASSIPGQRETQYF. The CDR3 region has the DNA TGCGCCAGCAGCATACCGGGACAGAGAGAGACCCAGTACTTC.

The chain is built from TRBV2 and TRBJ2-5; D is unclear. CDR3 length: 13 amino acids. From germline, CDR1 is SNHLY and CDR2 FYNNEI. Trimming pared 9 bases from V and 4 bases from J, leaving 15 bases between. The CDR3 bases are TGTGCCAGTTACACGGGTGTGAGAGAGACCCAGTACTTC. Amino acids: CASYTGVRETQYF.

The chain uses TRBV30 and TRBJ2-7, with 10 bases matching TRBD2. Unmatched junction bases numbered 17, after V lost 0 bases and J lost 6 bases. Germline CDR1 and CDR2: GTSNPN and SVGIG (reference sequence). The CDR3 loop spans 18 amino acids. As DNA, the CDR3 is TGTGCCTGGAGTGTATTGTCTAGCGGGAGAGGTAAAGGGGGCGAGCAGTACTTC. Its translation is CAWSVLSSGRGKGGEQYF. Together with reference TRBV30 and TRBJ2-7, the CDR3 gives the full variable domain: SQTIHQWPATLVQPVGSPLSLECTVEGTSNPNLYWYRQAAGRGLQLLFYSVGIGQISSEVPQNLSASRPQDRQFILSSKKLLLSDSGFYLCAWSVLSSGRGKGGEQYFGPGTRLTVT.

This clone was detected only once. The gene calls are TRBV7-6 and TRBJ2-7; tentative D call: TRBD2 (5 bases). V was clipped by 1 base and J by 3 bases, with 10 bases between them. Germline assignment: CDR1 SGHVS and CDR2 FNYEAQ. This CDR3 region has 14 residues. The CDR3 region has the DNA TGTGCCAGCAGCTTAGTGGCTAGCAACTACGAGCAGTACTTC. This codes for CASSLVASNYEQYF.

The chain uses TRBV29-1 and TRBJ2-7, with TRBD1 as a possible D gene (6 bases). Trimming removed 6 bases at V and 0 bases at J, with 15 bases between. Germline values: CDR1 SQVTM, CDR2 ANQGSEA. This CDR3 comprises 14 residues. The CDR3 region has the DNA TGCAGCGTAAAGGACAGACTCCTCTCCTACGAGCAGTACTTC. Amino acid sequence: CSVKDRLLSYEQYF.

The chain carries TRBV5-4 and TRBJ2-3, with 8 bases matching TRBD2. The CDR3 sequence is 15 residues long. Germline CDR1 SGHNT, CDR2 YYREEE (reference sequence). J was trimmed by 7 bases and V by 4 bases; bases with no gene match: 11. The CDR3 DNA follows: TGTGCCAGCAGCATTCTCGCGGGAGGAGGATATACGCAGTATTTT. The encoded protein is CASSILAGGGYTQYF. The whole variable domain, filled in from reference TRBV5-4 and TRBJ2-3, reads ETGVTQSPTHLIKTRGQQVTLRCSSQSGHNTVSWYQQALGQGPQFIFQYYREEENGRGNFPPRFSGLQFPNYSSELNVNALELDDSALYLCASSILAGGGYTQYFGPGTRLTVL.

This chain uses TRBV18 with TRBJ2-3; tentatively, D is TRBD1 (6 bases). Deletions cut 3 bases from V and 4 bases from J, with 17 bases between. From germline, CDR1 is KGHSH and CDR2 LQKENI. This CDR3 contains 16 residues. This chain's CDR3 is CASSPARGAGPDTQYF. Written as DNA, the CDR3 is TGTGCCAGCTCACCCGCCAGGGGCGCGGGTCCAGATACGCAGTATTTT.

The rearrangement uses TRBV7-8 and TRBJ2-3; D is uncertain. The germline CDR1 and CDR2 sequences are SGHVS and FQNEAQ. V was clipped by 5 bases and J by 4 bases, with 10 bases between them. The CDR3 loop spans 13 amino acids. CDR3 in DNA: TGTGCCAGCAGCCAAGAGGTCTCAGATACGCAGTATTTT. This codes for CASSQEVSDTQYF.